A selection of T cell receptor beta chains follows, all from one sample in a study of blood T cell repertoires in COVID-19. Method: immunoSEQ multiplex PCR; TCRdb's copy keeps in-frame clones and lacks some. The sample holds approximately 130,000 clones; 84% are singletons and the top ten take about 13%. Sequencing input: peripheral blood. These receptor sequences come from a human donor in a cohort sampled during active COVID-19. The CDR3 runs from the conserved cysteine through the conserved F or W. The order of the fields is D gene, clone size, J gene, V gene, CDR3 DNA, CDR3 protein. A D gene is named only where the DNA matches it firmly. Clone size is not always given. Where it is, it says once, few, many or a class for expanded clones.

D gene: NA; clone size: NA; J gene: TRBJ2-3; V gene: TRBV4-1; CDR3 DNA: TGCGCCAGCAGCCAAGGGGCATCTAGCACAGATACGCAGTATTTT; CDR3 protein: CASSQGASSTDTQYF
D gene: TRBD2; clone size: NA; J gene: TRBJ2-3; V gene: TRBV5-5; CDR3 DNA: TGTGCCAGCAGGGTCATGCGATTCGGGGGGGCGGGAGATACGCAGTATTTT; CDR3 protein: CASRVMRFGGAGDTQYF
D gene: NA; clone size: NA; J gene: TRBJ1-2; V gene: TRBV7-9; CDR3 DNA: TGTGCCAGCAGCTTAGCGGGCGGGAGAAACTATGGCTACACCTTC; CDR3 protein: CASSLAGGRNYGYTF
D gene: TRBD1; clone size: NA; J gene: TRBJ1-1; V gene: TRBV18; CDR3 DNA: TGTGCCAGCTCATCAAAACCCGGGACAGCGAGACTGAACACTGAAGCTTTCTTT; CDR3 protein: CASSSKPGTARLNTEAFF
D gene: NA; clone size: once; J gene: TRBJ1-1; V gene: TRBV15; CDR3 DNA: TGTGCCACCAGCACGGGGATGAACACTGAAGCTTTCTTT; CDR3 protein: CATSTGMNTEAFF
D gene: TRBD1; clone size: NA; J gene: TRBJ1-1; V gene: TRBV6-5; CDR3 DNA: TGTGCCAGCAGTAAGTCAGGGGGGATGAACACTGAAGCTTTCTTT; CDR3 protein: CASSKSGGMNTEAFF
D gene: TRBD2; clone size: NA; J gene: TRBJ2-7; V gene: TRBV5-4; CDR3 DNA: TGTGCCAGCAGCTCGCGGGGGAGCCCTTACGAGCAGTACTTC; CDR3 protein: CASSSRGSPYEQYF
D gene: NA; clone size: once; J gene: TRBJ2-1; V gene: TRBV10-3; CDR3 DNA: TGTGCCAGCCTCCGGGGGTATGAGCAGTTCTTC; CDR3 protein: CASLRGYEQFF
D gene: TRBD2; clone size: NA; J gene: TRBJ2-5; V gene: TRBV27; CDR3 DNA: TGTGCCAGCAGTTTTCGTAGCGGGGGAGGCCCAGAGACCCAGTACTTC; CDR3 protein: CASSFRSGGGPETQYF
D gene: NA; clone size: NA; J gene: TRBJ1-2; V gene: TRBV29-1; CDR3 DNA: TGCAGCGTTGAAGACAGGGCCTATGGCTACACCTTC; CDR3 protein: CSVEDRAYGYTF
D gene: NA; clone size: NA; J gene: TRBJ2-5; V gene: TRBV11-3; CDR3 DNA: TGTGCCAGCAGCTTGGGTAGCGGAAGCCAAGAGACCCAGTACTTC; CDR3 protein: CASSLGSGSQETQYF
D gene: TRBD1; clone size: once; J gene: TRBJ1-1; V gene: TRBV6-5; CDR3 DNA: TGTGCCAGCAGTTACGACAGGGCGCCGAACACTGAAGCTTTCTTT; CDR3 protein: CASSYDRAPNTEAFF
D gene: TRBD1; clone size: few; J gene: TRBJ2-1; V gene: TRBV6-5; CDR3 DNA: TGTGCCAGCAGTTTCTCAGGGGGAAACACCTACAATGAGCAGTTCTTC; CDR3 protein: CASSFSGGNTYNEQFF
D gene: NA; clone size: NA; J gene: TRBJ1-3; V gene: TRBV6-6; CDR3 DNA: TGTGCCAGCACCCCACACGGGGGGGCCTCTGGAAACACCATATATTTT; CDR3 protein: CASTPHGGASGNTIYF
D gene: NA; clone size: NA; J gene: TRBJ1-1; V gene: TRBV5-4; CDR3 DNA: TGTGCCAGCAGCTCACAGGGAGTTGGAACTGAAGCTTTCTTT; CDR3 protein: CASSSQGVGTEAFF
D gene: TRBD1; clone size: few; J gene: TRBJ1-4; V gene: TRBV4-1; CDR3 DNA: TGCGCCAGCAGCCACCCCGGGACAGTCAATGAAAAACTGTTTTTT; CDR3 protein: CASSHPGTVNEKLFF
D gene: NA; clone size: NA; J gene: TRBJ1-2; V gene: TRBV30; CDR3 DNA: TGTGCCTGGAGCGTGCTTAGGGGCTATGGCTACACCTTC; CDR3 protein: CAWSVLRGYGYTF
D gene: TRBD1; clone size: NA; J gene: TRBJ1-2; V gene: TRBV6-5; CDR3 DNA: TGTGCCACCCTCCCCCGACAGGGGGTCCCCTATGGCTACACCTTC; CDR3 protein: CATLPRQGVPYGYTF
D gene: NA; clone size: NA; J gene: TRBJ1-5; V gene: TRBV29-1; CDR3 DNA: TGCAGCGTGCGACAGGCGATGAATCAGCCCCAGCATTTT; CDR3 protein: CSVRQAMNQPQHF
D gene: TRBD2; clone size: NA; J gene: TRBJ2-1; V gene: TRBV5-1; CDR3 DNA: TGCGCCAGCAGCTTAGCGGGGGGGCTCAATGAGCAGTTCTTC; CDR3 protein: CASSLAGGLNEQFF
D gene: NA; clone size: NA; J gene: TRBJ2-3; V gene: TRBV6-5; CDR3 DNA: TGTGCCTCAGCGGCTAGCACAGATACGCAGTATTTT; CDR3 protein: CASAASTDTQYF
D gene: NA; clone size: once; J gene: TRBJ2-3; V gene: TRBV5-1; CDR3 DNA: TGCGCCAGCAGCGCCGAGTCAGATACGCAGTATTTT; CDR3 protein: CASSAESDTQYF
D gene: NA; clone size: NA; J gene: TRBJ2-1; V gene: TRBV29-1; CDR3 DNA: TGCAGCGTTGAAGTTTATGGTATGACGGGATACCGTAACAATGAGCAGTTCTTC; CDR3 protein: CSVEVYGMTGYRNNEQFF
D gene: NA; clone size: NA; J gene: TRBJ1-4; V gene: TRBV25-1; CDR3 DNA: TGTGCCAGCAGTGAACAGGGGCTGGGGGAAAAACTGTTTTTT; CDR3 protein: CASSEQGLGEKLFF
D gene: TRBD2; clone size: NA; J gene: TRBJ2-7; V gene: TRBV5-3; CDR3 DNA: TGTGCCAGAAGCTCACTAGCGGGGGGGCCGTACTTC; CDR3 protein: CARSSLAGGPYF
D gene: NA; clone size: once; J gene: TRBJ1-5; V gene: TRBV5-5; CDR3 DNA: TGTGCCAGCAGCTTTGAAGGACAGCAGCCCCAGCATTTT; CDR3 protein: CASSFEGQQPQHF
D gene: NA; clone size: NA; J gene: TRBJ1-1; V gene: TRBV30; CDR3 DNA: TGTGCCTGGAGTGTCTCGGGTGTGACTGAAGCTTTCTTT; CDR3 protein: CAWSVSGVTEAFF
D gene: NA; clone size: NA; J gene: TRBJ2-5; V gene: TRBV5-1; CDR3 DNA: TGCGCCAGCAGCTCACAAGAGACCCAGTACTTC; CDR3 protein: CASSSQETQYF
D gene: TRBD2; clone size: NA; J gene: TRBJ2-1; V gene: TRBV15; CDR3 DNA: TGTGCCACCAGCCAGGGACTAGCGGCCAAGGACTCCTACAATGAGCAGTTCTTC; CDR3 protein: CATSQGLAAKDSYNEQFF
D gene: NA; clone size: NA; J gene: TRBJ1-6; V gene: TRBV5-1; CDR3 DNA: TGCGCCAGCAGCCCGGAGTATAATTCACCCCTCCACTTT; CDR3 protein: CASSPEYNSPLHF
D gene: NA; clone size: once; J gene: TRBJ1-5; V gene: TRBV14; CDR3 DNA: TGTGCCAGCAGCCACCCTCTCCGGGACTCAGGCGATTGGCCCCAGCATTTT; CDR3 protein: CASSHPLRDSGDWPQHF
D gene: TRBD1; clone size: NA; J gene: TRBJ2-4; V gene: TRBV29-1; CDR3 DNA: TGCAGCGTTGAAACAGGGGCGCAGAACATTCAGTACTTC; CDR3 protein: CSVETGAQNIQYF
D gene: NA; clone size: NA; J gene: TRBJ1-5; V gene: TRBV7-4; CDR3 DNA: TGTGCCAGCAGCTTAGGACGGGGAGGAGGTTCCAATCAGCCCCAGCATTTT; CDR3 protein: CASSLGRGGGSNQPQHF
D gene: TRBD1; clone size: few; J gene: TRBJ2-7; V gene: TRBV6-5; CDR3 DNA: TGTGCCAGCAGTCTGGGACAGATCTCCTACGAGCAGTACTTC; CDR3 protein: CASSLGQISYEQYF
D gene: NA; clone size: NA; J gene: TRBJ2-1; V gene: TRBV7-6; CDR3 DNA: TGTGCCAGCAGCTTAGGTCAACAGCCCAATGAGCAGTTCTTC; CDR3 protein: CASSLGQQPNEQFF
D gene: TRBD1; clone size: NA; J gene: TRBJ1-6; V gene: TRBV10-2; CDR3 DNA: TGCGCCAGCAGTTGGGACAGGGATTCACCCCTCCACTTT; CDR3 protein: CASSWDRDSPLHF
D gene: NA; clone size: NA; J gene: TRBJ1-1; V gene: TRBV11-2; CDR3 DNA: TGTGCCAGCAGCTTCCAGGGTAACACTGAAGCTTTCTTT; CDR3 protein: CASSFQGNTEAFF
D gene: TRBD2; clone size: NA; J gene: TRBJ2-3; V gene: TRBV3-1/TRBV3-2; CDR3 DNA: TGTGCCAGCAGCCAAAATCGGTTAGCGGGGGGGACCCAGCCAGATACGCAGTATTTT; CDR3 protein: CASSQNRLAGGTQPDTQYF
D gene: NA; clone size: NA; J gene: TRBJ1-4; V gene: TRBV14; CDR3 DNA: TGTGCCAGCAGCCCCCTCGCAACTAATGAAAAACTGTTTTTT; CDR3 protein: CASSPLATNEKLFF
D gene: NA; clone size: once; J gene: TRBJ1-2; V gene: TRBV4-2; CDR3 DNA: TGTGCCAGCAGCCAAGTATCAAGGACAGTCATTAACTATGGCTACACCTTC; CDR3 protein: CASSQVSRTVINYGYTF
D gene: NA; clone size: NA; J gene: TRBJ1-1; V gene: TRBV5-4; CDR3 DNA: TGTGCCAGCAGTCAGGGTCTGAACACTGAAGCTTTCTTT; CDR3 protein: CASSQGLNTEAFF
D gene: NA; clone size: NA; J gene: TRBJ1-3; V gene: TRBV30; CDR3 DNA: TGTGCTGCCCTACGGGACATCCCTTCCAGAAACACCATATATTTT; CDR3 protein: CAALRDIPSRNTIYF